This T cell receptor (beta chain) is from a study of cytomegalovirus exposure and HLA in healthy donors. Use of 60 Vbeta and 13 Jbeta primers characterized the PCR. Data came from immunoSEQ multiplex PCR; TCRdb stores just in-frame clones and leaves some out. The table shows approximately 150,000 clones, with almost 80% occurring only once. Each donor's status was that of a healthy bone marrow donor. Comment on this clone: Its specificity is unknown.

Findings of the study overall: For presence/absence analyses, sequencing depth was assumed to be roughly uniform across donors.

This TCR was recovered from a woman aged 25 to 39 in good health and CMV-seronegative. The specimen was PBMCs.

For the CDR3, the DNA is TGTGCCAGCAGTTACTTGGCACAGGATTCACCCCTCCACTTT. The encoded protein is CASSYLAQDSPLHF. This chain connects TRBV6-6 to TRBJ1-6; D may be TRBD1 (5 bases). V lost 1 base, J lost 8 bases, and 9 bases lay in between. The CDR3 runs to 14 residues. The germline V gene encodes CDR1 MNHNY and CDR2 SVGAGI (reference sequence).